Listed here are 23 T cell receptor beta chains from one sample, sequenced in a study of cytomegalovirus exposure and HLA in healthy donors. Here immunoSEQ multiplex PCR was the method, and the copy in TCRdb shows in-frame clones only, minus some. The sample has tens of thousands of clones, more than 85% seen once; the top ten hold 3.5% to 4%. Sequencing was carried out using PBMCs. These receptors all come from a woman in her thirties in good health and CMV-seronegative.

This chain uses TRBV4-2 with TRBJ2-5; 7 bases agree with TRBD2. This CDR3 comprises 14 residues. Germline V gene data show CDR1 as LGHNA and CDR2 as YNFKEQ. The V gene end was trimmed by 5 bases and the J gene end by 2 bases; junction bases not matched to a gene: 5. The CDR3 DNA is TGTGCCAGCAGCAAAGGACTAGAACAAGAGACCCAGTACTTC. Translating gives CASSKGLEQETQYF.

The gene calls are TRBV5-6 and TRBJ1-2; D is perhaps TRBD1 (5 bases). Trimming removed 0 bases at V and 3 bases at J, with 12 bases between. There are 15 residues in the CDR3. The germline V gene has CDR1 SGHDT and CDR2 YYEEEE. The CDR3 coding sequence is TGTGCCAGCAGCTTGGCAGCAGGGTTGGACTATGGCTACACCTTC. Amino acids: CASSLAAGLDYGYTF.

About this clone itself: The junction departs from germline at one end; a sequencing error may be responsible. The chain links TRBV7-2 to TRBJ2-7; D is uncertain. This CDR3 region has 12 residues. Germline CDR1 and CDR2: SGHTA and FQGNSA. The CDR3 loop is CASTLHVGEQYF. The CDR3 DNA reads as TGTGCCAGCACCTTACATGTCGGCGAGCAGTACTTC.

This clone was recorded once. The chain employs TRBV9 and TRBJ1-1, with 7 bases that match TRBD1. The CDR3 loop spans 15 amino acids. The V segment lost 0 bases and the J segment 0 bases; nucleotides outside the gene matches: 2. The germline V gene encodes CDR1 SGDLS and CDR2 YYNGEE. CDR3 bases: TGTGCCAGCAGCGTAGAAGGGGGCATGAACACTGAAGCTTTCTTT. This codes for CASSVEGGMNTEAFF.

This chain uses TRBV19 with TRBJ2-5; 8 nucleotides agree with TRBD1. There are 17 residues in the CDR3. The junction had 16 bases not matched to a gene; V was cut back by 5 bases and J by 5 bases. Germline CDR1 reads LNHDA; CDR2 reads SQIVND (reference sequence). The CDR3, as DNA: TGTGCCAGTAGTCCCCGGGGCGTGACAGGGGAACCGGAGACCCAGTACTTC. Translation gives CASSPRGVTGEPETQYF.

The chain recombines TRBV27 with TRBJ1-2; D not certain. The CDR3 has 16 residues. Germline-derived CDR1 and CDR2 are MNHEY and SMNVEV (reference sequence). V was clipped by 1 base and J by 4 bases, with 16 bases between them. The CDR3 loop reads CASSLLVTQQIYGYTF. The DNA of the CDR3 is TGTGCCAGCAGTTTATTAGTGACACAACAAATCTATGGCTACACCTTC.

The rearrangement links TRBV7-3 to TRBJ2-1; 11 bases agree with TRBD2. This CDR3 contains 15 residues. The germline gives CDR1 SGHTA, CDR2 FQGTGA. V lost 5 bases to trimming and J lost 4 bases; unmatched junction nucleotides: 4. The DNA of the CDR3 is TGTGCCAGCAGCCCGCTAGCGGGGGGTTACAATGAGCAGTTCTTC. This encodes CASSPLAGGYNEQFF.

The chain carries TRBV6-6 and TRBJ1-5; possibly TRBD1 for D (5 bases). V was clipped by 5 bases and J by 0 bases, with 14 bases between them. This CDR3 contains 16 residues. Germline CDR1 reads MNHNY; CDR2 reads SVGAGI (reference sequence). In DNA, the CDR3 is TGTGCCAGCAGTCGAGACAGCCATTATAGCAATCAGCCCCAGCATTTT. It encodes CASSRDSHYSNQPQHF.

In regard to this clone: Because the CDR3 is missing its conserved closing phenylalanine or tryptophan, this is likely a read error. It is unclear where the CDR3 begins or ends on the DNA, so no DNA is shown, and the CDR3 is as TCRdb lists it. This CDR3 reads CASSLGGG. The chain links TRBV5-1 to TRBJ1-1; the table names TRBD1, a call not compared with the DNA. The CDR3 numbers 8 amino acids, ends counted. CDR1 and CDR2 (germline): SGHRS, YFSETQ.

This chain joins TRBV11-2 and TRBJ1-1, with unresolved D. There are 13 residues in the CDR3. Trimming took off 2 bases at V and 1 base at J, with 5 bases between the two ends. Germline CDR1 reads SGHAT; CDR2 reads FQNNGV. The CDR3 DNA reads TGTGCCAGCAGCTTAACTCGGAACACTGAAGCTTTCTTT. Amino acid sequence: CASSLTRNTEAFF.

This chain connects TRBV4-1 to TRBJ2-1; 13 nucleotides agree with TRBD2. The germline V gene encodes CDR1 MGHRA and CDR2 YSYEKL. This CDR3 is 18 amino acids long. V shed 4 bases and J 7 bases; nucleotides not matched to a gene: 13. The CDR3 nucleotides are TGCGCCAGCAGCCTAAATGCCCGGACTAGCGGGGGTTTGAATGAGCAGTTCTTC. Amino acid sequence: CASSLNARTSGGLNEQFF.

The gene calls are TRBV27 and TRBJ2-6; D possibly corresponds to TRBD2 (6 bases). Trimming took off 4 bases at V and 0 bases at J, with 10 bases between the two ends. CDR1 and CDR2 (germline): MNHEY, SMNVEV (reference sequence). The CDR3 is 16 residues long. DNA for the CDR3: TGTGCCAGCAGTTCGGGACTGACCTCTGGGGCCAACGTCCTGACTTTC. Protein product: CASSSGLTSGANVLTF.

V and J are TRBV6-1 and TRBJ2-3; D is possibly TRBD2 (5 bases). The ends were cut back, 6 bases at V and 0 bases at J, with 13 bases in the middle. CDR1 MNHNS and CDR2 SASEGT come from the germline V gene. The CDR3 is 15 residues long. DNA for the CDR3: TGTGCCAGCAGCCGCCAACTAGGAAGCACAGATACGCAGTATTTT. Residues: CASSRQLGSTDTQYF.

Only one count was recorded for this clone. This rearrangement joins TRBV7-3 to TRBJ1-1, with D possibly being TRBD1 (6 bases). Germline values: CDR1 SGHTA, CDR2 FQGTGA. There are 15 residues in the CDR3. The V gene lost 2 bases and the J gene lost 4 bases, with 14 bases spanning the gap. This CDR3 is CASSLDGGMGTEAFF. CDR3 bases: TGTGCCAGCAGCTTAGATGGGGGCATGGGCACTGAAGCTTTCTTT.

The gene calls are TRBV18 and TRBJ1-5; D is possibly TRBD1 (5 bases). The CDR3 is 15 amino acids. The V gene lost 3 bases and the J gene lost 3 bases, with 12 bases spanning the gap. The germline CDR1 and CDR2 sequences are KGHSH and LQKENI. CDR3 sequence: CASSPSRVNNQPQHF. Written as DNA, the CDR3 is TGTGCCAGCTCACCCTCCAGGGTGAACAATCAGCCCCAGCATTTT.

This chain joins TRBV7-9 and TRBJ1-1; a weak D match, TRBD1 (6 bases). The CDR3 contains 16 residues. CDR1 is SEHNR, CDR2 FQNEAQ, per germline (reference sequence). The ends were cut back, 1 base at V and 4 bases at J, with 16 bases in the middle. As DNA, the CDR3 is TGTGCCAGCAGCTTAGTCTCAGCCGGGGGGCCCACTGAAGCTTTCTTT. This translates into CASSLVSAGGPTEAFF.

The rearrangement links TRBV30 to TRBJ2-2; 8 bases map to TRBD2. This CDR3 has 16 residues. Germline V gene sequence: CDR1 GTSNPN, CDR2 SVGIG (reference sequence). With 5 bases clipped from V and 0 bases from J, the junction kept 8 bases outside the gene matches. The DNA of the CDR3 is TGTGCCTGGTTTGCCGGGACTAGGGCGAACACCGGGGAGCTGTTTTTT. Protein product: CAWFAGTRANTGELFF.

The gene calls are TRBV19 and TRBJ2-5, with D possibly TRBD2 on 7 matching bases. Germline V lookup: CDR1 LNHDA, CDR2 SQIVND (reference sequence). Trimming removed 5 bases at V and 1 base at J, with 8 bases between. The CDR3 has 13 residues. The CDR3: CASSGGAQETQYF. For the CDR3, the DNA is TGTGCCAGTAGTGGGGGGGCCCAAGAGACCCAGTACTTC.

The V call is TRBV7-2, the J call TRBJ1-1, with TRBD1 as a possible D gene (6 bases). The CDR3 has 15 residues. CDR1 and CDR2 from the germline V gene are SGHTA and FQGNSA. V dropped 5 bases and J dropped 0 bases, with 13 bases sitting between them. The CDR3 coding sequence is TGTGCCAGCAGCCGCTTCACAGGGATGAACACTGAAGCTTTCTTT. Protein sequence: CASSRFTGMNTEAFF.

This chain uses TRBV9 with TRBJ2-7; 9 bases map to TRBD2. V was pared by 3 bases and J by 2 bases, with 12 bases of the junction left unmatched. The germline V gene encodes CDR1 SGDLS and CDR2 YYNGEE. The CDR3 has 17 residues. CDR3 region: CASSGGGASGRTYEQYF. As DNA, the CDR3 is TGTGCCAGCAGCGGAGGAGGGGCCAGCGGGAGGACCTACGAGCAGTACTTC.

This clone was counted a single time. V usage is TRBV5-8 and J usage is TRBJ1-2, with 7 bases matching TRBD1. Germline CDR1 is SGHTS and CDR2 is YDEGEE. The V gene end was trimmed by 3 bases and the J gene end by 8 bases; junction bases not matched to a gene: 16. CDR3 length: 16 amino acids. The CDR3 sequence is CASSWGSGGVPGGYTF. The DNA for the CDR3 is TGTGCCAGCAGCTGGGGCTCAGGGGGTGTCCCGGGCGGCTACACCTTC.

The chain has TRBV5-1 and TRBJ2-2; D may be TRBD1 (5 bases). Deletions cut 0 bases from V and 0 bases from J, with 12 bases between. Per the germline V gene, CDR1 is SGHRS and CDR2 is YFSETQ. This CDR3 comprises 17 residues. The CDR3 region is CASSLAVRQTNTGELFF. CDR3 coding DNA: TGCGCCAGCAGCTTGGCCGTGAGACAGACGAACACCGGGGAGCTGTTTTTT. Variable domain in full (rest from reference TRBV5-1 and TRBJ2-2): KAGVTQTPRYLIKTRGQQVTLSCSPISGHRSVSWYQQTPGQGLQFLFEYFSETQRNKGNFPGRFSGRQFSNSRSEMNVSTLELGDSALYLCASSLAVRQTNTGELFFGEGSRLTVL.

This chain uses TRBV5-1 with TRBJ1-1; D is possibly TRBD1 (5 bases). Trimming took 2 bases from V and 1 from J, leaving 9 bases between them. Germline V lookup: CDR1 SGHRS, CDR2 YFSETQ. CDR3 length: 14 residues. The CDR3 DNA follows: TGCGCCAGCAGCTTCCTCGGACAGAACACTGAAGCTTTCTTT. Protein product: CASSFLGQNTEAFF.